This record concerns one T cell receptor beta chain sequence. As yet, its antigen is unknown. This sample was taken from a study of T-cell memory formation after mild COVID-19. Study findings and constraints: Later expanders leaned CD4+, whereas clones that contracted between day 15 and 85 were balanced CD4/CD8. CD4+ clones that contracted lay mainly in CM and EM; CD8+ ones lay in EMRA.

The germline V gene has CDR1 MNHEY and CDR2 SVGAGI. J gave up 8 bases and V 5 bases, and 9 bases lay outside the gene matches. The CDR3 runs 15 residues. 5'RACE with constant-segment primers yielded barcoded, UMI-tagged TCR alpha and TCR beta cDNA libraries. TCRdb processed the 5' RACE reads anew with MiXCR; each CDR3 protein has one entry. The table records hundreds of thousands of distinct CDR3 sequences, over 15% of them present only once. Sequencing was carried out using PBMCs or a T cell subset sorted from them (not recorded which). The rearrangement links TRBV6-5 to TRBJ1-1, with 12 bases identical to TRBD1. The receptor was isolated from an adult woman who had mild COVID-19 (a few samples of this study predate the infection). Cell type and time point are not known. The CDR3 DNA sequence: TGTGCCAGCAGTCTCCGGGACAGGGGGCGAGGGGAAGCTTTCTTT. Protein product: CASSLRDRGRGEAFF.